These T cell receptor beta chains were read from a single sample in a study of blood T cell repertoires in COVID-19. The repertoire was sequenced with immunoSEQ multiplex PCR; TCRdb's copy has only in-frame clones and lacks some. Of about 100,000 clones in the sample, around nine tenths were seen once. The source material was peripheral blood. The receptors were sampled from a woman aged 45 to 65 with COVID-19, enrolled during active disease. Both conserved end residues are part of each CDR3. The D gene is left open where the match is weak. Rows may omit the clone size; those that give it use once, few, many or a size class.

CDR3nt	CDR3aa	v_gene	abundance	d_gene	j_gene
TGCGCCAGCAGCCAAGAGCTTCGGGGGGTGAGCACAGATACGCAGTATTTT	CASSQELRGVSTDTQYF	TRBV4-3	-	TRBD2	TRBJ2-3
TGTGCCAGCAGCCCTAAAAACCAAAGGGGGTCACCCCTCCACTTT	CASSPKNQRGSPLHF	TRBV7-8	-	-	TRBJ1-6
TGTGCCAGCAGTGAAAGTAGCGGGGTGCAGTATTTT	CASSESSGVQYF	TRBV2	-	TRBD2	TRBJ2-3
TGTGCCAGCAGCCAGAGAATTGGACAGAGAAATTCACCCCTCCACTTT	CASSQRIGQRNSPLHF	TRBV3-1/TRBV3-2	-	-	TRBJ1-6
TGTGCCTGGAGTGACTCCGGGACAGCCTTGACAGAGACCCAGTACTTC	CAWSDSGTALTETQYF	TRBV30	-	TRBD1	TRBJ2-5
TGCGCCAGCAGCTTGGGCCTACAGGGGGGTTCCAACAATGAGCAGTTCTTC	CASSLGLQGGSNNEQFF	TRBV5-1	-	TRBD1	TRBJ2-1
TGTGCCAGCGGTGGACTAGCGTTCTCCTACGAGCAGTACTTC	CASGGLAFSYEQYF	TRBV27	-	TRBD2	TRBJ2-7
TGTGCCAGCCGAGAGGGCTTGGGCAATCAGCCCCAGCATTTT	CASREGLGNQPQHF	TRBV2	-	-	TRBJ1-5
TGCGCCAGCAGCCAAGACAGGGGATCCTCCTACGAGCAGTACTTC	CASSQDRGSSYEQYF	TRBV4-3	-	-	TRBJ2-7
TGTGCCAGTAGTATCGAGGGAGGGGGGTTTTCACCCCTCCACTTT	CASSIEGGGFSPLHF	TRBV19	few	-	TRBJ1-6
TGTGCCAGCAGTTTATCTCTAGTACTAGCGGGGATCTACGAGCAGTACTTC	CASSLSLVLAGIYEQYF	TRBV27	-	TRBD2	TRBJ2-7
TGTGCCAGCAGTGAAACCCGCGGGGCGGGTGGCTACACCTTC	CASSETRGAGGYTF	TRBV6-1	-	-	TRBJ1-2
TGTGCCAGCAGCCCCGTGGACAGGGGGCAAGCTACTGAAGCTTTCTTT	CASSPVDRGQATEAFF	TRBV7-2	-	TRBD1	TRBJ1-1
TGCAGTGGGTCAGGGGATGAGACCCAGTACTTC	CSGSGDETQYF	TRBV20-1	-	-	TRBJ2-5
TGTGCCAGCAGCGTTTCGTCAGGGGAAGAAGGGGTTGGCTACACCTTT	CASSVSSGEEGVGYTF	TRBV9	-	-	TRBJ1-2
TGTGCCAGCAGCCTTCGGACAGGGAGGGAAACTGAAGCTTTCTTT	CASSLRTGRETEAFF	TRBV14	-	TRBD1	TRBJ1-1
TGTGCCAGCAGCCCCGACAGGGAGACCGGGGAGCTGTTTTTT	CASSPDRETGELFF	TRBV7-7	-	TRBD1	TRBJ2-2
TGCGCCACCATCAACCCAGGGTCTAACTATGGCTACACCTTC	CATINPGSNYGYTF	TRBV10-2	-	-	TRBJ1-2
TGCGCCAGCAGTGAACGGAGCGGGGGACCAGCCAAAAACATTCAGTACTTC	CASSERSGGPAKNIQYF	TRBV10-1	-	TRBD2	TRBJ2-4